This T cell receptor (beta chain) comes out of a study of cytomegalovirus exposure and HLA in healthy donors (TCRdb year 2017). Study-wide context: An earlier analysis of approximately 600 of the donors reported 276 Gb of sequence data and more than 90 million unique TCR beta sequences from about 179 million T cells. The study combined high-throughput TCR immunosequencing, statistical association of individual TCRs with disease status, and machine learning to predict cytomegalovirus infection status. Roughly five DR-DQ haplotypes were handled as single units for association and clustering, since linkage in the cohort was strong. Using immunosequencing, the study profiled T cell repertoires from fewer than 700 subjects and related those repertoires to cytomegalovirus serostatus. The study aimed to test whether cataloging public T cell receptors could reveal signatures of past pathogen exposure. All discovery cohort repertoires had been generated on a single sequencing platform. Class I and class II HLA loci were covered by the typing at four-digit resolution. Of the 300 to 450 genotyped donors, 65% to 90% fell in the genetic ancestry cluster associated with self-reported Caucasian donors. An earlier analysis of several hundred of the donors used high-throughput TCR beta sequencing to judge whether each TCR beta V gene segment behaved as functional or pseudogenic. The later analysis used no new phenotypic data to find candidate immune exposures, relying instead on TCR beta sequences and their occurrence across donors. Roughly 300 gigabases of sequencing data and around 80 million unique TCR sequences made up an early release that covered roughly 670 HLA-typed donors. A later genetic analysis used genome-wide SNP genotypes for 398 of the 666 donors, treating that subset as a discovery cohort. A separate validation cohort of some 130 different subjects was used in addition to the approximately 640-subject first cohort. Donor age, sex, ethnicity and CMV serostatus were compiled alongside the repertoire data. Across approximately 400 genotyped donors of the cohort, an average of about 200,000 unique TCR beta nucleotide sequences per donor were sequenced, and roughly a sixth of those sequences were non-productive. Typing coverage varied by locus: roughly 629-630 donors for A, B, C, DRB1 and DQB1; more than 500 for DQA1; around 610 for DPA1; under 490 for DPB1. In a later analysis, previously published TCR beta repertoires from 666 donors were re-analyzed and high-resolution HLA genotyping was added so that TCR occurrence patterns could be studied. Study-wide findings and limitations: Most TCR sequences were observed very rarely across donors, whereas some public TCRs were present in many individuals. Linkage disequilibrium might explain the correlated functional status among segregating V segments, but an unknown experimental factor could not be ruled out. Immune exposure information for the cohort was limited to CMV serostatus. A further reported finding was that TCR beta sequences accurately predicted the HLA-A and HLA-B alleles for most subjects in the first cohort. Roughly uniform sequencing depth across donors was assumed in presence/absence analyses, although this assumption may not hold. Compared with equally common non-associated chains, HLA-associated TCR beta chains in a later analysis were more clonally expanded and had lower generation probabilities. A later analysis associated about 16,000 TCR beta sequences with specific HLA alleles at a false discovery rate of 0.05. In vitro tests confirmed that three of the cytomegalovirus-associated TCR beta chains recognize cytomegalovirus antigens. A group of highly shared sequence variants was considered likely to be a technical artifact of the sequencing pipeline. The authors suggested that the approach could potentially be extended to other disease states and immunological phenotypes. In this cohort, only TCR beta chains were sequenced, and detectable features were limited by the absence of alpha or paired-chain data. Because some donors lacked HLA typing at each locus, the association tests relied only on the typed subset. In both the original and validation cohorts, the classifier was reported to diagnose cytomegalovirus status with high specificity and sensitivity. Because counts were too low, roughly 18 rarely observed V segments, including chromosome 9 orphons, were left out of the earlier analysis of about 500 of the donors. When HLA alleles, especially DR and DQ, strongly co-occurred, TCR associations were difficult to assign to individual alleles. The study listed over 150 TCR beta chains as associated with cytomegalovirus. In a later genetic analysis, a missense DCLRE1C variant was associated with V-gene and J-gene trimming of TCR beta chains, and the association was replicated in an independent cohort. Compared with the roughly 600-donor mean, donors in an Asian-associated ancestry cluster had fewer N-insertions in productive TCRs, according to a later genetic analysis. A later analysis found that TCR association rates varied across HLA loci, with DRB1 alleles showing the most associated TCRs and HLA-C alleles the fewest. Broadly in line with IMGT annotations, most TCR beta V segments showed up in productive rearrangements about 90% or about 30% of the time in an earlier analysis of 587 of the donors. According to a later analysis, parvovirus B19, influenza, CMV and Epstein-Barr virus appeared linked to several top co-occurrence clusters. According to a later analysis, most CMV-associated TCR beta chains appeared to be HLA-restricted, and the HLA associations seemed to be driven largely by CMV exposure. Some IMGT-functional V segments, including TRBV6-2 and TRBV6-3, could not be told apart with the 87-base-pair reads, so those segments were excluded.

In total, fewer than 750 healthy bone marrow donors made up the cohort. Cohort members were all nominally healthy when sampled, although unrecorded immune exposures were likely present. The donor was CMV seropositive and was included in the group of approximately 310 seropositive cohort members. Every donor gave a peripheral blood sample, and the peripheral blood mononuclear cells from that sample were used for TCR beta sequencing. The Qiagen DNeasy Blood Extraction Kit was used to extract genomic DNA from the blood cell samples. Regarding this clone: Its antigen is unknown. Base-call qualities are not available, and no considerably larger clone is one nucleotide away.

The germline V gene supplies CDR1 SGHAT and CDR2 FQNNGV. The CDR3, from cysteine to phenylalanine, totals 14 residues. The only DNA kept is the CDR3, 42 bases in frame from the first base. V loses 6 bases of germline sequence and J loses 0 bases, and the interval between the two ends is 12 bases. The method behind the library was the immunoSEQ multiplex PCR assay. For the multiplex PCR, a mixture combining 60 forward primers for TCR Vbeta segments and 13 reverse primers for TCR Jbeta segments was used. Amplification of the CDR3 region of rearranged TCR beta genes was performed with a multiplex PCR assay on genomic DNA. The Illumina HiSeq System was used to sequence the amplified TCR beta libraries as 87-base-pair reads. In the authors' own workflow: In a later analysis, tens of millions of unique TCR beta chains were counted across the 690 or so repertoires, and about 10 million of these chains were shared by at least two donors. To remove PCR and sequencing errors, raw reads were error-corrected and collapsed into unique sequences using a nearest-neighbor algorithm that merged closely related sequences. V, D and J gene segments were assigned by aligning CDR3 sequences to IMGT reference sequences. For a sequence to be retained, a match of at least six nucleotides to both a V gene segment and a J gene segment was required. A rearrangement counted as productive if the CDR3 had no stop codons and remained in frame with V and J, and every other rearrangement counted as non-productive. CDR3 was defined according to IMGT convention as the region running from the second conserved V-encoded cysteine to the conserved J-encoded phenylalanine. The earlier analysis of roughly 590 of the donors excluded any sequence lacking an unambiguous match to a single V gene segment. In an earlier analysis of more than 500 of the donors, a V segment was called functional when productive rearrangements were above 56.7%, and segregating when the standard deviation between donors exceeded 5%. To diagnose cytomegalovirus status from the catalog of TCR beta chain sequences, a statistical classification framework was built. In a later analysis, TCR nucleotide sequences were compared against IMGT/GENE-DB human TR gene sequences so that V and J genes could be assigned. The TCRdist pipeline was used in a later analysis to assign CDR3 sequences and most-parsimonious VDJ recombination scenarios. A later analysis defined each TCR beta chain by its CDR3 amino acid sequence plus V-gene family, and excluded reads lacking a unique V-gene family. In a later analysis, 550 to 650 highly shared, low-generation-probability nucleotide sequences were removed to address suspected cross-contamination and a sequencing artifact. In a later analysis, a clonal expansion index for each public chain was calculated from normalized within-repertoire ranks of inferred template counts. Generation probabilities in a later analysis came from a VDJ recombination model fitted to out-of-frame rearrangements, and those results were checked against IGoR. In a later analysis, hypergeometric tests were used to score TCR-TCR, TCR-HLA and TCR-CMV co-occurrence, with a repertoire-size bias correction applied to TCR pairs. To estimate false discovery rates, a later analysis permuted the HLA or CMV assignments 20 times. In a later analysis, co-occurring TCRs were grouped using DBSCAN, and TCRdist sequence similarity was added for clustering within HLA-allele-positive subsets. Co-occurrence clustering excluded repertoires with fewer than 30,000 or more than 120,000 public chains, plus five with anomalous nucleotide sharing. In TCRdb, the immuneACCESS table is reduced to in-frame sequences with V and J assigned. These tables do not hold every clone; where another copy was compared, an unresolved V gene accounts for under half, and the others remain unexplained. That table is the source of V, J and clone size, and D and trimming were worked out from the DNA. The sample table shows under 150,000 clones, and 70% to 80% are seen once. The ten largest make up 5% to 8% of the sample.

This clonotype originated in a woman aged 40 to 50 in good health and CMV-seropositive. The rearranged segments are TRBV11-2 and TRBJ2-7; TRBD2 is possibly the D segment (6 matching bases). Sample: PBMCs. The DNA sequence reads TGTGCCAGCAGGAGGGACTGGAACTCCTACGAGCAGTACTTC. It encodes CASRRDWNSYEQYF.